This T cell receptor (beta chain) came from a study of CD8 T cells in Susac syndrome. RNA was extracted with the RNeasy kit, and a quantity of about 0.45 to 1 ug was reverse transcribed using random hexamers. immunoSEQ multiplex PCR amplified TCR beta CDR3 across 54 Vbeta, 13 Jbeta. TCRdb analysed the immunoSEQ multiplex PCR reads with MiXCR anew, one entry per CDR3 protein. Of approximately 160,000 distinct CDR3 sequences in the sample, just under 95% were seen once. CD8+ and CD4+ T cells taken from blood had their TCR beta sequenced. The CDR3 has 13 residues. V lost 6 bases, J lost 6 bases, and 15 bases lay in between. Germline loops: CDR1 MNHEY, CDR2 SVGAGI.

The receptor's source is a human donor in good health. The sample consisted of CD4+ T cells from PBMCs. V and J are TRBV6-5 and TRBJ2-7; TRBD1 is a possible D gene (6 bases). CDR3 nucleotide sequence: TGTGCCAGCAGCCCAGGGGCGGTCTTCGAGCAGTACTTC. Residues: CASSPGAVFEQYF.